The 17 T cell receptor beta chains reported below all come from one sample, sequenced in a study of blood T cell repertoires in COVID-19. Here immunoSEQ multiplex PCR was the method, and the copy in TCRdb shows in-frame clones only, minus some. Altogether some 200,000 clones are present, 85% to 90% being singletons, with the ten largest covering 0.7% to 0.8%. Sequencing was performed on peripheral blood. These receptor sequences come from a woman aged 70-85 years with acute or convalescent COVID-19.

This clone was observed a handful of times. The V call is TRBV15, the J call TRBJ2-2; 7 bases are shared with TRBD1. J was trimmed by 6 bases and V by 5 bases; bases with no gene match: 6. The CDR3 extends over 14 amino acids. The germline V gene encodes CDR1 LNHNV and CDR2 YYDKDF (reference sequence). This chain's CDR3 is CATSPGGSAGELFF. The CDR3 DNA reads as TGTGCCACCAGCCCAGGGGGTAGCGCCGGGGAGCTGTTTTTT. The whole variable domain, filled in from reference TRBV15 and TRBJ2-2, reads DAMVIQNPRYQVTQFGKPVTLSCSQTLNHNVMYWYQQKSSQAPKLLFHYYDKDFNNEADTPDNFQSRRPNTSFCFLDIRSPGLGDTAMYLCATSPGGSAGELFFGEGSRLTVL.

The chain joins TRBV10-2 to TRBJ1-1, with D perhaps TRBD1 (5 bases). Trimming cost V 2 bases and J 0 bases, with 13 bases left between them. Per the germline V gene, CDR1 is WSHSY and CDR2 is SAAADI. This CDR3 spans 16 amino acids. The CDR3 region has the DNA TGCGCCAGCAGTGAGAGTTGGCCAGGGATGAACACTGAAGCTTTCTTT. Translation: CASSESWPGMNTEAFF.

This clone was observed a single time. The chain links TRBV5-6 to TRBJ1-1; no definite D call. Germline loops: CDR1 SGHDT, CDR2 YYEEEE. Between the trimmed V and J ends, which lost 3 bases and 1 base, there was a span of 13 bases. There are 15 residues in the CDR3. This CDR3 is CASSWILGPNTEAFF. The CDR3 coding sequence is TGTGCCAGCAGCTGGATCCTGGGCCCGAACACTGAAGCTTTCTTT.

This chain uses TRBV5-4 with TRBJ2-2; unclear D gene. In germline, CDR1 is SGHNT, CDR2 YYREEE (reference sequence). V gave up 3 bases and J gave up 0 bases, with 6 bases separating them. There are 14 residues in the CDR3. The CDR3 bases are TGTGCCAGCAGCTCGGAGACGAACACCGGGGAGCTGTTTTTT. Residues: CASSSETNTGELFF.

This clone was seen a single time. The J gene is TRBJ2-1, the V gene TRBV11-3, with D possibly TRBD1 on 5 matching bases. Germline V gene data show CDR1 as SGHNT and CDR2 as YENEEA. The CDR3 contains 16 residues. Trimming removed 1 base from V and 4 bases from J, with 14 bases in between. The CDR3 nucleotides read TGTGCCAGCAGCTTAGTAAGGGGTAGGGGTTACAATGAGCAGTTCTTC. Amino acids: CASSLVRGRGYNEQFF.

This CDR3 is CASSPGLAGGSLGANVLTF. DNA of the CDR3: TGTGCCAGCAGCCCGGGACTAGCGGGGGGATCTCTGGGGGCCAACGTCCTGACTTTC. J is TRBJ2-6 and V is TRBV4-2, with 15 nucleotides matching TRBD2. Germline V gene lookup returns CDR1 LGHNA and CDR2 YNFKEQ. The CDR3 has 19 amino acids. V shed 4 bases, J shed 4 bases, and the junction held 8 bases outside the gene matches.

This CDR3 reads CASLRGGYSNQPQHF. The CDR3 DNA reads as TGTGCCAGCCTGAGGGGGGGTTATAGCAATCAGCCCCAGCATTTT. The chain has TRBV28 and TRBJ1-5, with D possibly matching TRBD1 (6 bases). Germline V gene sequence: CDR1 MDHEN, CDR2 SYDVKM. V was cut by 8 bases and J by 0 bases, with 14 bases left in between. The CDR3 has 15 residues. The entire variable domain, with the rest obtained from reference TRBV28 and TRBJ1-5, is as follows: DVKVTQSSRYLVKRTGEKVFLECVQDMDHENMFWYRQDPGLGLRLIYFSYDVKMKEKGDIPEGYSVSREKKERFSLILESASTNQTSMYLCASLRGGYSNQPQHFGDGTRLSIL.

This rearrangement joins TRBV29-1 to TRBJ1-1; a weak D match, TRBD1 (5 bases). CDR3 size: 12 residues. Germline values: CDR1 SQVTM, CDR2 ANQGSEA. Trimming took 6 bases from V and 3 from J, leaving 11 bases between them. The CDR3 DNA reads TGCAGCGTCACTCGGGGGGACACTGAAGCTTTCTTT. Its translation is CSVTRGDTEAFF.

The gene calls are TRBV29-1 and TRBJ2-5; perhaps TRBD2 as D (6 bases). This CDR3 region has 12 residues. Germline V gives CDR1 SQVTM, CDR2 ANQGSEA. V was pared by 3 bases and J by 4 bases, with 9 bases between. CDR3 amino acids: CSVEEGRETQYF. The CDR3 region has the DNA TGCAGCGTTGAGGAGGGGAGAGAGACCCAGTACTTC.

The chain's CDR3 is CASSIQQGGYEQYF. The CDR3 DNA is TGTGCCAGTAGTATTCAACAGGGTGGCTACGAGCAGTACTTC. The chain carries TRBV19 and TRBJ2-7; a possible D gene is TRBD1 (6 bases). V was pared by 3 bases and J by 3 bases, with 12 bases between. Germline V lookup: CDR1 LNHDA, CDR2 SQIVND (reference sequence). This CDR3 is built from 14 residues.

This rearrangement joins TRBV19 to TRBJ1-3, with D possibly TRBD1 on 6 matching bases. CDR3 size: 19 residues. Germline V gives CDR1 LNHDA, CDR2 SQIVND (reference sequence). V was cut by 7 bases and J by 3 bases, with 28 bases left in between. The CDR3 is CASTPSGTTGSGGGNTIYF. The CDR3 DNA reads as TGTGCCAGTACCCCCAGTGGTACTACAGGGTCTGGCGGTGGAAACACCATATATTTT.

The V and J genes are TRBV5-6 and TRBJ1-6, with 11 nucleotides matching TRBD1. The ends lost 4 bases at V and 10 bases at J; junction bases unmatched: 4. Looked up from germline, CDR1 is SGHDT and CDR2 is YYEEEE. There are 14 residues in the CDR3. The CDR3 region has the DNA TGTGCCAGCAGCGTGGGGACAGGGGGATCACCCCTCCACTTT. This codes for CASSVGTGGSPLHF.

This clone has just one count. The chain recombines TRBV27 with TRBJ2-3; maybe TRBD1 (6 bases). Germline loops: CDR1 MNHEY, CDR2 SMNVEV (reference sequence). V gave up 5 bases and J gave up 0 bases, with 12 bases separating them. The length of the CDR3 is 15 residues. The CDR3 reads CASSHGTTSTDTQYF. The CDR3, as DNA: TGTGCCAGCAGTCACGGGACAACGAGCACAGATACGCAGTATTTT.

The chain has TRBV5-1 and TRBJ1-5; 7 bases line up with TRBD1. Germline CDR1 reads SGHRS; CDR2 reads YFSETQ. Trimming cost V 0 bases and J 2 bases; bases outside gene matches: 2. This CDR3 region has 15 residues. DNA of the CDR3: TGCGCCAGCAGCTTGGAGGGGGCGGGCAATCAGCCCCAGCATTTT. As protein: CASSLEGAGNQPQHF.

This clone was detected once. The chain combines TRBV12-3 or TRBV12-4 with TRBJ2-2, with a possible D match to TRBD1 (5 bases). This CDR3 comprises 13 residues. V was cut by 5 bases and J by 1 base, with 5 bases left in between. Here the CDR3 DNA reads TGTGCCAGCAGTGACAGGAACACCGGGGAGCTGTTTTTT. This gives the protein CASSDRNTGELFF.

This chain uses TRBV28 with TRBJ1-2; 8 bases map to TRBD1. Per the germline V gene, CDR1 is MDHEN and CDR2 is SYDVKM. Trimming took 5 bases from V and 4 from J; bases not matched to a gene: 12. The CDR3 has 16 amino acids. CDR3 DNA: TGTGCCAGCAGTCCAGGGGGCGGATCTGTGGTCTATGGCTACACCTTC. Its protein product is CASSPGGGSVVYGYTF.

The chain links TRBV11-2 to TRBJ1-5; D is undetermined. Germline CDR1 is SGHAT and CDR2 is FQNNGV. This CDR3 is 14 amino acids long. V lost 5 bases to trimming and J lost 3 bases, with 11 bases between them. CDR3 sequence reads: CASSLSGFNQPQHF. CDR3 nucleotide sequence: TGTGCCAGCAGCCTATCGGGGTTCAATCAGCCCCAGCATTTT.